This entry is about one TCR beta chain. As yet, its antigen is unknown. This record belongs to a study of T-cell reconstitution after alpha-beta-depleted transplantation in children. This CDR3 is 15 amino acids long. The V and J ends lost 8 bases and 3 bases respectively, with 22 bases between them. The germline V gene has CDR1 DFQATT and CDR2 SNEGSKA (reference sequence). The authors prepared the TCRbeta library with unique molecular identifiers. Each CDR3 protein gets one entry after TCRdb re-called the PCR reads with MiXCR. There are more than 400,000 distinct CDR3 sequences in the sample; roughly 10% occur only once, and 12% to 15% lies in the top ten. Study conclusions and caveats: Some patients owed their high day-60 TCRbeta diversity to surviving recipient T cells and thymic progenitors. Several hundred expanded graft clones reportedly were the source of alpha-beta T cells about two months after transplant. By one year post-transplant, T-cell counts and diversity largely arose from T cells that were newly produced.

The rearrangement uses TRBV20-1 and TRBJ1-1; D is perhaps TRBD1 (6 bases). Sequencing was performed on PBMCs, mostly from graft donor cells, taken 180 days after TCRalphabeta/CD19-depleted stem cell transplant. The TCR comes from a female patient younger than 10 who had a stem cell transplant for aplastic anemia, so the T cells may come from the graft donor. In DNA, the CDR3 is TGCAGTCCGAGGTTAAGAGAGGGGGTGGACACTGAAGCTTTCTTT. This sequence encodes CSPRLREGVDTEAFF.